The 13 T cell receptor beta chains listed next were all sequenced from one sample in a study of Tregs in tolerant kidney transplant recipients. Measured with immunoSEQ multiplex PCR; TCRdb has only the in-frame clones, and not every one. This table has about 100,000 clones, approximately 94% appearing once. Related graft donors supplied nonmyeloablative bone marrow transplants, and mixed chimerism was transient. Sequences were derived from CD4+ T cells from blood (PBMCs), sampled 12 months after the transplant. These receptor sequences come from a human patient who received a combined kidney and bone marrow transplant. Some T cells may be graft donor cells.

The genes are TRBV11-1 and TRBJ2-5; possible D gene TRBD2, 5 bases. From germline, CDR1 is SGHAT and CDR2 FQDESV (reference sequence). Between the trimmed V and J ends, which lost 0 bases and 4 bases, there was a span of 9 bases. The CDR3 consists of 14 residues. CDR3 DNA: TGTGCCAGCAGCTTAGCGCTTGGAGGAGAGACCCAGTACTTC. Protein: CASSLALGGETQYF.

The chain couples TRBV19 to TRBJ2-3, with 11 bases matching TRBD2. Germline V gives CDR1 LNHDA, CDR2 SQIVND (reference sequence). CDR3 length equals 15 residues. V trimming: 10 bases; J trimming: 4 bases; junction bases outside the gene matches: 10. DNA for the CDR3: TGTGCCACTTCCCCCCTAGCGGGGGGTTCAGATACGCAGTATTTT. Translated, it gives CATSPLAGGSDTQYF.

V gene TRBV7-2 combines with J gene TRBJ2-1; D may be TRBD1 (5 bases). Germline CDR1 is SGHTA and CDR2 is FQGNSA. This CDR3 comprises 14 residues. The V end lost 8 bases, the J end lost 2 bases, and 13 bases lay between the germline ends. The CDR3 region is CASGVWGPYNEQFF. Here the CDR3 DNA reads TGTGCCAGCGGCGTTTGGGGCCCCTACAATGAGCAGTTCTTC.

This clone was recorded a few times. The chain is built from TRBV19 and TRBJ1-5; D ambiguous. V dropped 4 bases and J dropped 7 bases, with 14 bases sitting between them. Germline-derived CDR1 and CDR2 are LNHDA and SQIVND (reference sequence). This CDR3 spans 14 amino acids. The CDR3 DNA sequence: TGTGCCAGTAGTAACCCGTGGCCCGGGCAGCCCCAGCATTTT. Its translation is CASSNPWPGQPQHF.

This sequence joins TRBV6-5 and TRBJ1-2; 8 positions agree with TRBD1. With 4 bases clipped from V and 8 bases from J, the junction kept 3 bases outside the gene matches. This CDR3 region has 12 residues. Germline-derived CDR1 and CDR2 are MNHEY and SVGAGI. This chain's CDR3 is CASSSRGRGYTF. The CDR3 region has the DNA TGTGCCAGCAGTTCCAGGGGGCGCGGCTACACCTTC.

The genes are TRBV5-8 and TRBJ2-3; D not resolved. There are 14 residues in the CDR3. In germline, CDR1 is SGHTS, CDR2 YDEGEE. The V gene lost 2 bases and the J gene lost 0 bases, with 7 bases spanning the gap. CDR3 amino acids: CASSLTFSTDTQYF. The CDR3 nucleotides are TGTGCCAGCAGCTTAACTTTTAGCACAGATACGCAGTATTTT. The variable domain in full, completed from reference TRBV5-8 and TRBJ2-3, reads EAGVTQSPTHLIKTRGQQATLRCSPISGHTSVYWYQQALGLGLQFLLWYDEGEERNRGNFPPRFSGRQFPNYSSELNVNALELEDSALYLCASSLTFSTDTQYFGPGTRLTVL.

V is TRBV11-2 and J is TRBJ2-1; a weak D match, TRBD1 (6 bases). CDR1 and CDR2 from the germline V gene are SGHAT and FQNNGV. The CDR3 spans 16 residues. V shed 5 bases and J shed 5 bases, with 19 bases lying between them. The CDR3 sequence: CASSPIRGKRNNEQFF. CDR3 nucleotide sequence: TGTGCCAGCAGCCCAATTAGGGGGAAACGGAACAATGAGCAGTTCTTC.

This sequence joins TRBV10-3 and TRBJ2-1; 9 bases fit TRBD1. Germline V gene lookup returns CDR1 ENHRY and CDR2 SYGVKD. CDR3 length: 14 amino acids. Trimming removed 4 bases from V and 7 bases from J; junction bases left unmatched: 5. CDR3 sequence: CAISGGTGKNEQFF. The CDR3 DNA reads TGTGCCATCAGTGGGGGGACAGGGAAGAATGAGCAGTTCTTC.

The J gene is TRBJ2-7, the V gene TRBV10-3; D may be TRBD1 (6 bases). The CDR3 is 13 amino acids. Trimming removed 6 bases at V and 9 bases at J, with 18 bases between. Per germline, CDR1 ENHRY and CDR2 SYGVKD. The CDR3 bases are TGTGCCATCAGCCAGGGGACCGAACGGGGGCAGTACTTC. Translated: CAISQGTERGQYF.

Comments on this clone: At one end, the junction sequence differs from germline, possibly due to a read error. In the same sample, other DNA sequences code for this CDR3. This sequence joins TRBV7-2 and TRBJ1-6; D possibly corresponds to TRBD1 (6 bases). CDR3 size: 17 residues. Germline values: CDR1 SGHTA, CDR2 FQGNSA. The CDR3 nucleotides are TGTGCCAGCAGCTTATCCAGGGGTAGCACCTATAATTCCCCCCTCCACTTT. Its protein product is CASSLSRGSTYNSPLHF.

CDR3 sequence: CASSNVQGTYGYTF. In nucleotides, the CDR3 is TGTGCCAGCAGTAACGTACAGGGGACCTATGGCTACACCTTC. The chain uses TRBV28 and TRBJ1-2; 7 bases are a match to TRBD1. The CDR3 is 14 amino acids. Trimming at V came to 5 bases and at J to 4 bases, leaving 7 bases not matched to a gene. Germline assignment: CDR1 MDHEN and CDR2 SYDVKM.

V usage is TRBV30 and J usage is TRBJ1-4, with a tentative D call TRBD1 (5 bases). The germline gives CDR1 GTSNPN, CDR2 SVGIG (reference sequence). This CDR3 has 14 residues. The V gene lost 0 bases and the J gene lost 3 bases, with 8 bases spanning the gap. Here the CDR3 DNA reads TGTGCCTGGAGTGTCGGGGGGGCTAATGAAAAACTGTTTTTT. Protein: CAWSVGGANEKLFF.

This chain links TRBV11-2 with TRBJ2-5, with 10 bases identical to TRBD2. This CDR3 comprises 16 residues. The germline gives CDR1 SGHAT, CDR2 FQNNGV. V gave up 0 bases and J gave up 4 bases; unmatched junction bases: 5. The CDR3 DNA reads TGTGCCAGCAGCTTAGAGTCAGCGGGAGGGGGAGAGACCCAGTACTTC. It specifies CASSLESAGGGETQYF.